The 20 T cell receptor beta chains reported below all come from one sample, sequenced in a study of T-cell memory formation after mild COVID-19. TCRdb reprocessed the 5' RACE reads via MiXCR and lists one record per CDR3 protein. The sample holds more than 150,000 distinct CDR3 sequences, approximately 18% seen once. The sequenced sample consisted of PBMCs or a T cell subset sorted from them (not recorded which). These receptors were obtained from a man between 18 and 35 years old who had mild COVID-19 (a few samples of this study predate the infection). Cell type and time point are not known.

Only a few counts were recorded for this clonotype. This sequence joins TRBV7-2 and TRBJ2-5; 7 bases line up with TRBD1. The length of the CDR3 is 16 residues. Germline CDR1 is SGHTA and CDR2 is FQGNSA. Trimming took 5 bases from V and 1 from J; bases not matched to a gene: 10. As DNA, the CDR3 is TGTGCCAGCAGCCGTGGGACAGATCCAACCCAAGAGACCCAGTACTTC. Its protein product is CASSRGTDPTQETQYF.

This clonotype was recorded a few times. The chain links TRBV5-1 to TRBJ1-1; D remains unclear. Germline V gene lookup returns CDR1 SGHRS and CDR2 YFSETQ. There are 14 residues in the CDR3. With 2 bases removed from V and 1 base from J, the gap between germline ends came to 9 bases. The CDR3: CASSFDGGNTEAFF. DNA for the CDR3: TGCGCCAGCAGCTTCGACGGAGGGAACACTGAAGCTTTCTTT.

This clonotype was seen repeatedly, ten times or more. J is TRBJ1-2 and V is TRBV20-1; TRBD1 aligns across 8 bases. Losses at the gene ends were 6 bases for V and 4 bases for J; bases not matched to a gene: 4. Germline-derived CDR1 and CDR2 are DFQATT and SNEGSKA (reference sequence). The CDR3 runs 12 residues. CDR3 sequence (DNA): TGCAGTGCGACAGACAGGGGCTATGGCTACACCTTC. Residues: CSATDRGYGYTF.

This clonotype was counted between two and nine times. This chain links TRBV12-5 with TRBJ2-7; 9 bases fit TRBD1. The V and J ends lost 2 bases and 3 bases, in that order; junction bases with no gene match: 8. There are 16 residues in the CDR3. CDR1 LGHNT and CDR2 FRNRAP come from the germline V gene. The CDR3 protein is CASGLTPGQGGYEQYF. The CDR3 coding sequence is TGTGCTAGTGGTTTGACTCCGGGACAGGGCGGCTACGAGCAGTACTTC.

This clonotype appeared many times. The chain has TRBV5-1 and TRBJ2-1; 10 bases align to TRBD2. Unmatched junction bases numbered 4, after V lost 0 bases and J lost 7 bases. Per the germline V gene, CDR1 is SGHRS and CDR2 is YFSETQ. This CDR3 contains 15 residues. The chain's CDR3 is CASSLVAGGLNEQFF. The CDR3 DNA reads TGCGCCAGCAGCTTGGTAGCGGGGGGTTTGAATGAGCAGTTCTTC.

This chain uses TRBV4-1 with TRBJ1-3, with D maybe TRBD1 (6 bases). The CDR3 contains 14 residues. Trimming cost V 4 bases and J 1 base, with 8 bases left between them. CDR1 and CDR2 (germline): MGHRA, YSYEKL. The CDR3, as DNA: TGCGCCAGCAGCCTAGGGGGTTCTGGAAACACCATATATTTT. It yields the protein CASSLGGSGNTIYF.

In this sample, this clonotype turned up a few times. V usage is TRBV10-3 and J usage is TRBJ1-2; TRBD1 is a possible D gene (5 bases). Trimming pared 10 bases from V and 4 bases from J, leaving 13 bases between. The CDR3 is made up of 12 amino acids. From germline, CDR1 is ENHRY and CDR2 SYGVKD. CDR3 region: CATRAGGYGYTF. DNA of the CDR3: TGTGCCACCCGAGCCGGGGGCTATGGCTACACCTTC.

The chain uses TRBV6-6 and TRBJ2-3; no reliable D call. The CDR3 is 15 residues long. The V gene lost 6 bases and the J gene lost 5 bases, with 18 bases spanning the gap. Germline CDR1 MNHNY, CDR2 SVGAGI (reference sequence). CDR3 residues: CASSAGPRVVDTQYF. The CDR3 region has the DNA TGTGCCAGCAGCGCCGGACCCCGGGTGGTAGATACGCAGTATTTT.

This clonotype was observed a few times. The V gene is TRBV6-5, the J gene TRBJ2-3; D gene uncertain. V lost 0 bases and J 2 bases, leaving 9 bases between the germline ends. Germline lookup yields CDR1 MNHEY and CDR2 SVGAGI. CDR3 length equals 15 residues. CDR3 sequence reads: CASSYSSGFTDTQYF. CDR3 nucleotide sequence: TGTGCCAGCAGTTACTCGAGTGGGTTCACAGATACGCAGTATTTT.

The chain couples TRBV18 to TRBJ2-7; 7 bases map to TRBD1. The CDR3 is 14 residues long. V lost 3 bases, J lost 2 bases, and 4 bases stayed unmatched. Germline CDR1 reads KGHSH; CDR2 reads LQKENI. For the CDR3, the DNA is TGTGCCAGCTCACCGCCGGGACAGCCCTACGAGCAGTACTTC. Residues: CASSPPGQPYEQYF.

This clonotype was observed a handful of times. The CDR3 here is CASSFTITTETQYF. The CDR3 region has the DNA TGCGCCAGCAGCTTCACCATTACTACGGAGACCCAGTACTTC. This sequence joins TRBV5-1 and TRBJ2-5; D call uncertain. This CDR3 region has 14 residues. Trimming took 2 bases from V and 5 from J, leaving 13 bases between them. Looked up from germline, CDR1 is SGHRS and CDR2 is YFSETQ.

This clonotype appeared a few times. The rearrangement uses TRBV6-6 and TRBJ1-5; TRBD1 aligns across 11 bases. Germline trimming cut 0 bases from V and 1 base from J; bases unmatched to any gene: 2. The CDR3 loop spans 17 amino acids. Per the germline V gene, CDR1 is MNHNY and CDR2 is SVGAGI (reference sequence). Written as DNA, the CDR3 is TGTGCCAGCAGTTACTCCGGGACAGGGGGGAGCAATCAGCCCCAGCATTTT. It encodes CASSYSGTGGSNQPQHF.

This rearrangement joins TRBV24-1 to TRBJ2-5, with 9 bases identical to TRBD2. V was pared by 6 bases and J by 4 bases, with 2 bases of the junction left unmatched. This CDR3 contains 13 residues. The germline CDR1 and CDR2 sequences are KGHDR and SFDVKD. The CDR3 region is CATSPSGVETQYF. The CDR3 DNA sequence: TGTGCCACCAGTCCTAGCGGGGTAGAGACCCAGTACTTC.

This clonotype was detected ten times or more. The V call is TRBV5-1, the J call TRBJ2-5; TRBD1 agrees at 7 bases. V shed 2 bases and J 4 bases; nucleotides not matched to a gene: 2. The germline gives CDR1 SGHRS, CDR2 YFSETQ. The CDR3 consists of 13 residues. The CDR3 here is CASSFPGGETQYF. The DNA of the CDR3 is TGCGCCAGCAGCTTCCCAGGGGGAGAGACCCAGTACTTC. The entire variable domain, with the rest obtained from reference TRBV5-1 and TRBJ2-5, is as follows: KAGVTQTPRYLIKTRGQQVTLSCSPISGHRSVSWYQQTPGQGLQFLFEYFSETQRNKGNFPGRFSGRQFSNSRSEMNVSTLELGDSALYLCASSFPGGETQYFGPGTRLLVL.

This clonotype was found many times. The J gene is TRBJ1-2, the V gene TRBV7-9; TRBD1 might be the D (5 bases). The length of the CDR3 is 13 residues. Germline V gene lookup returns CDR1 SEHNR and CDR2 FQNEAQ (reference sequence). V dropped 8 bases and J dropped 4 bases, with 14 bases sitting between them. Written as DNA, the CDR3 is TGTGCCAGCGGACAAGGACTTGGCTATGGCTACACCTTC. Encoded protein: CASGQGLGYGYTF.

This clonotype was picked up a small number of times. The V gene is TRBV6-1, the J gene TRBJ2-7; D perhaps matches TRBD2 (6 bases). Germline CDR1 and CDR2: MNHNS and SASEGT. CDR3 length: 15 residues. V dropped 6 bases and J dropped 3 bases, with 18 bases sitting between them. CDR3 sequence: CASSIASSGGYEQYV. CDR3 coding DNA: TGTGCCAGCAGCATAGCCTCCTCCGGGGGCTACGAGCAGTACGTC.

This clonotype was observed a handful of times. The chain carries TRBV7-9 and TRBJ2-5, with 9 nucleotides matching TRBD2. Trimming cost V 6 bases and J 5 bases; bases outside gene matches: 19. Germline V CDR1 and CDR2: SEHNR, FQNEAQ (reference sequence). This CDR3 has 18 amino acids. CDR3 residues: CASRSSGTDPRLFETQYF. The CDR3 DNA reads as TGTGCCAGCAGGTCTAGCGGGACCGACCCCCGTTTGTTCGAGACCCAGTACTTC.

V usage is TRBV6-2 or TRBV6-3 and J usage is TRBJ2-1, with TRBD2 matching over 13 bases. CDR1 and CDR2 from the germline V gene are MNHEY and SVGEGT. J lost 8 bases, V lost 8 bases, and 3 bases had no gene match. The CDR3 is 13 residues long. The CDR3 sequence: CASLLAGGDEQFF. CDR3 coding DNA: TGTGCCAGCCTACTAGCGGGGGGGGATGAGCAGTTCTTC.

In this sample, this clonotype turned up many times. The chain carries TRBV12-3 or TRBV12-4 and TRBJ1-3; D call uncertain. The CDR3 is made up of 14 amino acids. Trimming pared 5 bases from V and 2 bases from J, leaving 10 bases between. The CDR3 reads CASSLESPGNTIYF. In nucleotides, the CDR3 is TGTGCCAGCAGTCTGGAGTCCCCTGGAAACACCATATATTTT.

The chain joins TRBV6-1 to TRBJ1-3; no clear D gene. CDR1 and CDR2 (germline): MNHNS, SASEGT. The CDR3 covers 14 residues. Between the trimmed V and J ends, which lost 2 bases and 0 bases, there was a span of 5 bases. The CDR3 loop reads CASSEIFSGNTIYF. For the CDR3, the DNA is TGTGCCAGCAGTGAAATCTTCTCTGGAAACACCATATATTTT.